Below, 8 T cell receptor beta chains from the same sample are listed, as sequenced in a study of control samples from healthy donors and cancer patients (dated by TCRdb to 2018 to 2020). Libraries were constructed by the immunoSEQ multiplex PCR assay. The clones in this table, taken by TCRdb from immuneACCESS, are in-frame only. Not every clone is retained; where verified, under half of the shortfall comes from an unresolved V gene, and the cause of the rest is unknown. This sample gives about 61,000 clones in total; roughly 89% of them show up just once. The ten largest clones capture roughly 5.6% of the sample. Material: PBMCs. Every receptor here comes from a man aged 60 to 69 with colorectal cancer.

This clone was found once. The rearrangement joins TRBV11-3 to TRBJ2-2; 11 nucleotides agree with TRBD2. Trimming cost V 1 base and J 5 bases; bases outside gene matches: 12. CDR1 and CDR2 from the germline V gene are SGHNT and YENEEA. The CDR3 loop spans 19 amino acids. CDR3 residues: CASSLGMTSGANYTGELFF. The DNA of the CDR3 is TGTGCCAGCAGCTTAGGTATGACTAGCGGGGCAAATTATACCGGGGAGCTGTTTTTT.

This clone was counted only a few times. The V gene is TRBV5-1, the J gene TRBJ1-6; 8 bases line up with TRBD1. CDR1 is SGHRS and CDR2 is YFSETQ in the germline V gene. V lost 4 bases and J lost 7; bases outside the gene matches: 7. This CDR3 comprises 15 residues. The CDR3 loop reads CASSPRQGRNSPLHF. The DNA of the CDR3 is TGCGCCAGCAGCCCGCGACAGGGGAGGAATTCACCCCTCCACTTT.

V and J are TRBV6-1 and TRBJ2-5, with a possible D match to TRBD1 (7 bases). The CDR3 length is 16 residues. Per the germline V gene, CDR1 is MNHNS and CDR2 is SASEGT. Trimming pared 2 bases from V and 3 bases from J, leaving 16 bases between. The CDR3 coding sequence is TGTGCCAGCAGTGAACCAGGCAGGGGGGTTAAAGAGACCCAGTACTTC. This gives the protein CASSEPGRGVKETQYF.

The rearrangement joins TRBV25-1 to TRBJ1-5, with TRBD1 matching over 9 bases. From germline, CDR1 is MGHDK and CDR2 SYGVNS. Trimming cost V 2 bases and J 3 bases; bases outside gene matches: 8. CDR3 size: 17 residues. CDR3 sequence: CASSETTGTGFNQPQHF. In DNA, the CDR3 is TGTGCCAGCAGTGAAACCACCGGGACAGGGTTCAATCAGCCCCAGCATTTT.

This clone was seen just once. The chain employs TRBV6-6 and TRBJ2-2; TRBD1 is a possible D gene (6 bases). Germline V gene data show CDR1 as MNHNY and CDR2 as SVGAGI (reference sequence). The CDR3 length is 14 residues. The CDR3 DNA is TGTGTGTCCCTGGAACAGGGTAGCACCGGGGAGCTGTTTTTT. Protein sequence: CVSLEQGSTGELFF.

The DNA for the CDR3 is TGTGCCAGCAGTCTTCGGAGGGATGGAAACACCATATATTTT. Protein sequence: CASSLRRDGNTIYF. The chain links TRBV7-2 to TRBJ1-3, with D unresolved. The CDR3 contains 14 residues. Germline CDR1 SGHTA, CDR2 FQGNSA. The V and J ends lost 6 bases and 3 bases respectively, with 12 bases between them.

The V gene is TRBV7-7, the J gene TRBJ2-3; maybe TRBD1 (6 bases). Germline CDR1 is SSHAT and CDR2 is FNYEAQ (reference sequence). V was trimmed by 5 bases and J by 7 bases, leaving 10 bases between them. The length of the CDR3 is 12 residues. The CDR3 nucleotides are TGTGCCAGCAGCCCCACAGGGTATACGCAGTATTTT. The encoded protein is CASSPTGYTQYF.

The chain couples TRBV27 to TRBJ1-2; D might be TRBD1 (5 bases). This CDR3 has 16 amino acids. The V gene's germline CDR1 is MNHEY and CDR2 SMNVEV (reference sequence). The V end lost 3 bases, the J end lost 4 bases, and 18 bases lay between the germline ends. The CDR3 protein is CASSLVSGRAGYGYTF. CDR3 DNA sequence: TGTGCCAGCAGTTTGGTGTCCGGCAGGGCAGGCTATGGCTACACCTTC.